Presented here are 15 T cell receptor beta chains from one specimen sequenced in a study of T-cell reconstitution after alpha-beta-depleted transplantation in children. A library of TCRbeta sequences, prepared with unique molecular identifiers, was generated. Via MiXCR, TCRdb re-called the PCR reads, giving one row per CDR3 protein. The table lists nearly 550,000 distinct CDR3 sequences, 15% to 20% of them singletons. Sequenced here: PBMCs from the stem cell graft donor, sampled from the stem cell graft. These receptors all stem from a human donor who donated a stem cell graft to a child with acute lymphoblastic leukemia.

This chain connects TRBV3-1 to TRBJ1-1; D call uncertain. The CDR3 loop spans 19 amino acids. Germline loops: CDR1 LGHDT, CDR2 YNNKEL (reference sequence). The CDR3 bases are TGTACCTTCTGCCCTCCTTTAAGGCTATTAGACATTCGGAACACTGAAGCTTTCTTT. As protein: CTFCPPLRLLDIRNTEAFF.

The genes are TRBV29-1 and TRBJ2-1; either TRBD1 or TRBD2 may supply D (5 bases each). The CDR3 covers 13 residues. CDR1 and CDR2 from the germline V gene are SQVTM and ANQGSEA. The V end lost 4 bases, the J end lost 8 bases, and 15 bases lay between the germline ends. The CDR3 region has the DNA TGCAGCGTTGTTACGGGACGTGTCGATGAGCAGTTCTTC. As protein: CSVVTGRVDEQFF.

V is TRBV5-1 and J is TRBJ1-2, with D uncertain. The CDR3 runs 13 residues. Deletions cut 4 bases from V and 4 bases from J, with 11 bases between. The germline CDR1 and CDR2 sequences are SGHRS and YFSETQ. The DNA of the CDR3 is TGCGCCAGCAGCCCGAACTCGGGCTATGGCTACACCTTC. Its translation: CASSPNSGYGYTF.

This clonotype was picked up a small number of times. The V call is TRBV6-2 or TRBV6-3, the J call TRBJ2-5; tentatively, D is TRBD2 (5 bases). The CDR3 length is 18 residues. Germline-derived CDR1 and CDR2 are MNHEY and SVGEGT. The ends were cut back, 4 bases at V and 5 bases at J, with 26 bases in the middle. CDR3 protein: CASSFSAGSFFAGETQYF. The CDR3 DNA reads TGTGCCAGCAGTTTTTCCGCGGGTAGCTTTTTTGCTGGGGAGACCCAGTACTTC.

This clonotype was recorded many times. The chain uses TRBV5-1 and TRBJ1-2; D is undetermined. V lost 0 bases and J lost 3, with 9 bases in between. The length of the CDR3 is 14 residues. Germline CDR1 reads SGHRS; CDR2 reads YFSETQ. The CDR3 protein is CASSLARQDYGYTF. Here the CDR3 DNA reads TGCGCCAGCAGCTTGGCGCGCCAAGACTATGGCTACACCTTC.

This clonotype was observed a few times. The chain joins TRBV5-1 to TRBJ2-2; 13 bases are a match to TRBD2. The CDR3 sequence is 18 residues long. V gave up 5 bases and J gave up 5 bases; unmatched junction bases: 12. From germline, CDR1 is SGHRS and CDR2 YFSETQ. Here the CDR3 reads CASRPPDRGLAGTGELFF. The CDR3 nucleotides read TGCGCCAGCAGACCCCCGGACCGGGGACTAGCGGGAACCGGGGAGCTGTTTTTT.

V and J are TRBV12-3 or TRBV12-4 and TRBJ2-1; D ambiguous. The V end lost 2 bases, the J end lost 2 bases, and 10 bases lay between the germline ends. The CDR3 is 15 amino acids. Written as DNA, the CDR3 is TGTGCCAGCAGTTTACAGACTCCGACCTACAATGAGCAGTTCTTC. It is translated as CASSLQTPTYNEQFF.

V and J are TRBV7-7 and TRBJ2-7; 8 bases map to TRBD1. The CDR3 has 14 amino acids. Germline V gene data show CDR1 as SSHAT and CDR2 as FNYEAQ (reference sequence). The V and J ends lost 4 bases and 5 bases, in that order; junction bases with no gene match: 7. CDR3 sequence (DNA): TGTGCCAGCAGCTACGGACAGGGAGCCAACGAGCAGTACTTC. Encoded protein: CASSYGQGANEQYF. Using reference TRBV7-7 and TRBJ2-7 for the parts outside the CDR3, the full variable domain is GAGVSQSPRYKVTKRGQDVTLRCDPISSHATLYWYQQALGQGPEFLTYFNYEAQPDKSGLPSDRFSAERPEGSISTLTIQRTEQRDSAMYRCASSYGQGANEQYFGPGTRLTVT.

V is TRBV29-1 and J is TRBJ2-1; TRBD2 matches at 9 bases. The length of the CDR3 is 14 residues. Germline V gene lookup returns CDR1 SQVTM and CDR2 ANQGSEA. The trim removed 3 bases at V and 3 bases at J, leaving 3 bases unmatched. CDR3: CSVEGGRVYNEQFF. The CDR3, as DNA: TGCAGCGTTGAGGGCGGGAGGGTCTACAATGAGCAGTTCTTC.

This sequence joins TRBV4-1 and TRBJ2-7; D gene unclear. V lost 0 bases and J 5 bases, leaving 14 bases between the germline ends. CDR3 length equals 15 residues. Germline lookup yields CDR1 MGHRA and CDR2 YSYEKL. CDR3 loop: CASSQDLGKGNEQYF. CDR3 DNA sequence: TGCGCCAGCAGCCAAGATCTCGGAAAGGGCAACGAGCAGTACTTC.

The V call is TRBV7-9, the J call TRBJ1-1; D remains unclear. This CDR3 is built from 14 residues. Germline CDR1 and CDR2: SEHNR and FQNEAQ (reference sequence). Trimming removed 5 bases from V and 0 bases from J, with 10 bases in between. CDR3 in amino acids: CASSGLNMNTEAFF. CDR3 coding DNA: TGTGCCAGCAGCGGCCTCAACATGAACACTGAAGCTTTCTTT.

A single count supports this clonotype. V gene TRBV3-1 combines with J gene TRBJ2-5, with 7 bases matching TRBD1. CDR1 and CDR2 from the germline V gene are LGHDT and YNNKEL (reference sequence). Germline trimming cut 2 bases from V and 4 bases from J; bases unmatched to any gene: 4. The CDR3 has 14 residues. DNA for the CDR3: TGTGCCAGCAGCCAACCACGGACAGGAGAGACCCAGTACTTC. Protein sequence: CASSQPRTGETQYF.

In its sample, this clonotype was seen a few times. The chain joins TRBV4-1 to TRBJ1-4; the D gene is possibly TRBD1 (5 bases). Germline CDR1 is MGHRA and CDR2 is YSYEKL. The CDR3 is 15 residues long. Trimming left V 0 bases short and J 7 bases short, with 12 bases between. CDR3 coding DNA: TGCGCCAGCAGCCAAGAATCGGGGGATAGTGAAAAACTGTTTTTT. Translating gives CASSQESGDSEKLFF.

The CDR3 coding sequence is TGCGCCAGCAGCTTCTATACTAGCGGGAGCTACAATGAGCAGTTCTTC. It codes for CASSFYTSGSYNEQFF. This chain connects TRBV5-1 to TRBJ2-1, with 11 bases identical to TRBD2. The CDR3 consists of 16 residues. CDR1 is SGHRS, CDR2 YFSETQ, per germline. Trimming took 2 bases from V and 3 from J; bases not matched to a gene: 4.

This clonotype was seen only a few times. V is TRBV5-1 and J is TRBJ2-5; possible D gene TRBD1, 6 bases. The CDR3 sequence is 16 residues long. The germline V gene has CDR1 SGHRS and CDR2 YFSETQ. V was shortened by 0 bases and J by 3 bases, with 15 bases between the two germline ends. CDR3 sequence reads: CASSLGVGASEETQYF. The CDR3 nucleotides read TGCGCCAGCAGCTTGGGGGTGGGGGCCTCCGAAGAGACCCAGTACTTC.